The clone carrying this T cell receptor (beta chain) showed up many times. Its antigen is unknown. Everyone who donated was a healthy bone marrow donor. The data were taken from a study of cytomegalovirus exposure and HLA in healthy donors. About the research overall: Within an early data release were tens of millions of unique TCRs drawn from HLA-typed donors. Study-wide results and limits: Based on reports, TCR beta sequences accurately predicted HLA-A and HLA-B alleles for most subjects. Likely technical artifact: a cluster of highly shared sequence variants.

The CDR3 runs 13 residues. Unmatched junction bases numbered 2, after V lost 7 bases and J lost 3 bases. Germline CDR1 is MNHNS and CDR2 is SASEGT. The PCR was carried out with 60 Vbeta primers and 13 Jbeta primers. Repertoires were generated with immunoSEQ multiplex PCR, while TCRdb's copy carries only in-frame clones and drops some. The table has about 60,000 clones, roughly 74% seen once; the top ten hold about a third. The J gene is TRBJ1-1, the V gene TRBV6-1; 10 bases fit TRBD1. The material sequenced was PBMCs. The TCR originated in a man aged 40-49 years in good health and CMV-seropositive. Written as DNA, the CDR3 is TGTGCCAGCACTGGGACAGGGGACACTGAAGCTTTCTTT. Protein: CASTGTGDTEAFF.